The clone carrying this T cell receptor beta chain was seen a single time. This specimen belongs to a study of shared clonotypes between healthy human individuals. Deep was the level used in running the assay. The data were produced by immunoSEQ multiplex PCR, yet TCRdb's version contains in-frame clones alone and is incomplete. Here the sample spans 600,000 to 750,000 clones, roughly 91% being singletons. The V end was cut by 2 bases, the J end by 4 bases, with 15 bases between. This CDR3 contains 15 residues. Germline loops: CDR1 SGHAT, CDR2 FQNNGV. The CD8 memory fraction combined CD45RO+ cells with TemRA cells (CCR7-negative CD45RA+).

The sequence was collected from a man between 18 and 35 years old in good health. Some clones in this sample may be carry-over from other donors' samples. Material for sequencing was memory CD8+ T cells from PBMCs. The subset: CD45RO+ cells pooled with CCR7-negative TemRA cells. The genes are TRBV11-2 and TRBJ2-7; D may correspond to TRBD1 or TRBD2 (6 bases each). The CDR3 protein is CASSLIPQGTYEQYF. The CDR3 DNA sequence: TGTGCCAGCAGCTTAATCCCCCAGGGGACTTACGAGCAGTACTTC.